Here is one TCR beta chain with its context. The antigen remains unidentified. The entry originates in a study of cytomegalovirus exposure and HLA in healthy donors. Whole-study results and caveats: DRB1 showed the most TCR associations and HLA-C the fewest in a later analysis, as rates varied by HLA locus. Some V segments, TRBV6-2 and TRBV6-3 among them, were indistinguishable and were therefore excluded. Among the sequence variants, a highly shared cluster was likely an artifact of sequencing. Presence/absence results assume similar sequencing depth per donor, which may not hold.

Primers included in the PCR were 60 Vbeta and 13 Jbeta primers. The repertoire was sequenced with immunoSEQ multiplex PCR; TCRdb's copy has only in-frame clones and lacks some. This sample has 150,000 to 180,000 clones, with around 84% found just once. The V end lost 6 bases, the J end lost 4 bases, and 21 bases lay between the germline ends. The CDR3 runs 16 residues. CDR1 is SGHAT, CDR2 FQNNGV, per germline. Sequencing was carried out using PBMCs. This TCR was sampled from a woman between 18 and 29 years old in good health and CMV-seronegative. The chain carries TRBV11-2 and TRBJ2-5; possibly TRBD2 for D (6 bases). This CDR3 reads CASSSGEAGPRETQYF. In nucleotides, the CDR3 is TGTGCCAGCAGTTCCGGGGAAGCGGGCCCAAGAGAGACCCAGTACTTC.